The subject of this entry is one TCR beta chain. This clonotype was detected many times. Its recognized antigen is unknown. No much larger clone exists at a distance of one base, and base qualities are not known. This sample stems from a study of T cells after yellow fever vaccination (dated by TCRdb to between 2018 and 2021). Broadly, across the study: Libraries from fractions with low cell numbers were prepared with the SMART-Seq v4 Ultra Low Input RNA kit. To track T-cell clones before and after primary and booster YFV17D yellow fever vaccination, bulk TCR alpha and beta repertoires were sequenced longitudinally. The cohort comprised two healthy male donors, one aged 18 to 29 and one aged 30 to 40 years. Bulk PBMC replicates and cell subsets were isolated from blood drawn at multiple timepoints before and after both primary and secondary immunization. Results the study describes overall, beyond this receptor: FACS-sorted repertoires could contain abundant contaminating clonotypes from the bulk population, so computational filtering was required. A small share of clonotypes was detected in both CD4 and CD8 compartments, with the overlap likely arising from convergent recombination. Compared with the primary T-cell response, the secondary T-cell response was weaker but faster, peaking on day 5 rather than day 15. The study included only a couple of donors, which limits how far the findings can be generalized. Most clones expanded after primary vaccination were re-detected after the booster (about 96% of CD4 and around 88% of CD8), suggesting broad memory maintenance.

The germline V gene provides CDR1 SGHTA and CDR2 FQGNSA. The junction carries 15 bases between V and J, which are trimmed by 3 bases and 10 bases respectively. The CDR3 measures 14 amino acids from cysteine to phenylalanine. CDR3 DNA only is kept here, 42 bases in frame from base 1. Synthesis of TCR cDNA relied on 5'RACE template switching, a step that introduced a universal primer site along with unique molecular identifiers. Priming for cDNA synthesis came from both the TCR alpha and TCR beta constant segments. Library amplification involved two PCR steps, and the second step added sample barcodes and sequencing adapters. Sequencing of libraries was done on Illumina HiSeq 2500 (2x100 bp) or NovaSeq (2x150 bp). The original methods were these. MIGEC was used to demultiplex reads and collapse the reads into UMI consensus sequences, and MiXCR was used for V(D)J alignment. Vaccine-responding clonotypes were identified with edgeR using replicate PBMC samples, with FDR below 0.01 and a log2 fold change above 5 up to day 15 being required. Bulk clonotypes were assigned CD4 or CD8 identity according to which sequenced CD4 or CD8 repertoire held them at higher abundance. The raw public data were reprocessed by TCRdb itself: fastp quality trimming at Q25, MiXCR clonotype calling, in-frame beta chains only. For every CDR3 protein sequence, its rows merge into one entry that carries the most common genes and DNA. TCRdb assigned the V and J calls; the authors' analysis was not used. For this sample there are 250,000 or so distinct CDR3 sequences; 6.9% appear just once. In total, the top ten clones hold about 0.85% of the sample.

Reading the label with the study, this specimen's treatment or condition is: live attenuated yellow fever vaccine strain. PBMCs were isolated from peripheral blood using a standard Ficoll-Paque protocol. Dynabeads CD4 and CD8 positive selection kits were used to isolate the CD4 and CD8 T-cell fractions. TriZol was used to extract RNA from bulk PBMCs, from CD4 and CD8 fractions, and from dextramer-positive and dextramer-negative fractions. Material: CD4+ T cells sorted from PBMCs, obtained 15 days after the yellow fever booster vaccination. The chain was built from TRBV7-2 and TRBJ1-4; the D segment could be TRBD1, given 6 matching bases. The clonotype comes from a man under 40 who received the YFV17D yellow fever vaccine. The sequenced DNA: TGTGCCAGCAGCTTCACACAGGGAGCAGGAAAACTGTTTTTT. The translation is CASSFTQGAGKLFF.